Below are 8 T cell receptor beta chains sequenced from a single sample in a study of blood T cell repertoires in COVID-19. The data were produced by immunoSEQ multiplex PCR, yet TCRdb's version contains in-frame clones alone and is incomplete. The table has roughly 140,000 clones, roughly 84% seen once; the top ten hold about 7%. Sample: peripheral blood. All receptors come from a woman aged 45-65 years in a cohort sampled during active or convalescent COVID-19.

In regard to this clone: An end of the junction does not agree with germline; a read error may underlie this. The chain recombines TRBV5-1 with TRBJ1-1; D is possibly TRBD1 (5 bases). In germline, CDR1 is SGHRS, CDR2 YFSETQ. The CDR3 loop spans 13 amino acids. The CDR3 protein is CASSLWGLTDPTF. DNA for the CDR3: TGCGCCAGCAGCTTGTGGGGACTGACGGACCCCACCTTT.

This clone has only one observation. In DNA form, the CDR3 reads TGTGCCAGTAGTAACCTACCCTCAGCGGGGGGATACACAGATACGCAGTATTTT. It codes for CASSNLPSAGGYTDTQYF. The chain combines TRBV19 with TRBJ2-3, with 9 nucleotides matching TRBD2. This CDR3 has 18 amino acids. Trimming at V came to 4 bases and at J to 2 bases, leaving 13 bases not matched to a gene. The germline V gene has CDR1 LNHDA and CDR2 SQIVND (reference sequence).

The chain couples TRBV29-1 to TRBJ1-1; 7 positions match TRBD1. Germline CDR1 and CDR2: SQVTM and ANQGSEA. Losses at the gene ends were 4 bases for V and 2 bases for J; bases not matched to a gene: 4. The CDR3 totals 13 residues. The CDR3 DNA is TGCAGCGTTGTGCAGGGGGGAAACACTGAAGCTTTCTTT. Residues: CSVVQGGNTEAFF.

The V and J genes are TRBV2 and TRBJ2-5, with 13 bases lining up with TRBD2. J gave up 6 bases and V 4 bases, and 14 bases lay outside the gene matches. The CDR3 loop spans 18 amino acids. CDR1 SNHLY and CDR2 FYNNEI come from the germline V gene. CDR3 residues: CASSGRTSGGLVVQTQYF. CDR3 in DNA: TGTGCCAGCAGTGGCCGGACTAGCGGGGGCCTTGTCGTGCAGACCCAGTACTTC.

The chain is built from TRBV19 and TRBJ1-2; 11 bases are shared with TRBD1. Germline lookup yields CDR1 LNHDA and CDR2 SQIVND (reference sequence). This CDR3 spans 16 amino acids. The V gene end was trimmed by 6 bases and the J gene end by 4 bases; junction bases not matched to a gene: 10. CDR3: CASRDGADRGPYGYTF. The DNA for the CDR3 is TGTGCCAGTAGGGACGGCGCGGACAGGGGGCCCTATGGCTACACCTTC.

The gene calls are TRBV12-1 and TRBJ1-1. TRBV12-1 is noted as a pseudogene. This CDR3 spans 19 amino acids. The DNA for the CDR3 is TGTGCCAGCAGCTTTGTGCCCCCGGTTGAGGCGGAGGTGAACACTGAAGCTTTCTTT. This sequence encodes CASSFVPPVEAEVNTEAFF.

This chain joins TRBV25-1 and TRBJ1-2; 8 bases fit TRBD1. The CDR3 totals 13 residues. J gave up 4 bases and V 6 bases, and 4 bases lay outside the gene matches. The germline V gene has CDR1 MGHDK and CDR2 SYGVNS. The CDR3 DNA reads as TGTGCCAGCAGCACCGGGACAGGCTATGGCTACACCTTC. Translated: CASSTGTGYGYTF.

This clone has only a few counts. The chain carries TRBV18 and TRBJ2-1; maybe TRBD1 (6 bases). V was trimmed by 4 bases and J by 4 bases, leaving 11 bases between them. In germline, CDR1 is KGHSH, CDR2 LQKENI. The CDR3 totals 14 residues. CDR3 nucleotide sequence: TGTGCCAGCTCACTCTCCGGGACATACAATGAGCAGTTCTTC. Translating it yields CASSLSGTYNEQFF.